This T cell receptor beta chain was observed in a study of human T cells and chemical hapten exposure. Across the whole study: Sensitization used 2% DPC on approximately 2 cm by approximately 2 cm upper inner arm skin.

TCRdb processed the RACE reads anew with MiXCR; each CDR3 protein has one entry. The sample carries 50,000 to 75,000 distinct CDR3 sequences, about 10% recorded once. The sample holds many counts of this clonotype. The CDR3 is made up of 15 amino acids. From germline, CDR1 is DFQATT and CDR2 SNEGSKA (reference sequence). Trimming cost V 3 bases and J 4 bases, with 15 bases left between them. Described time point: patch test 3, about 24 weeks after DPC sensitization. Indicated treatment: therapeutic diphenylcyclopropenone sensitization with weekly scalp DPC. Researchers extracted total RNA from unfractionated whole blood.

This receptor was identified in a woman in her twenties or thirties with alopecia areata. Some clones in this sample may be carry-over from other donors' samples. Sample: whole blood, taken in connection with sensitization to the hapten diphenylcyclopropenone (DPC). The chain carries TRBV20-1 and TRBJ2-2, with D possibly being TRBD2 (5 bases). CDR3 DNA sequence: TGCAGTGCTAGGGTAACCCTAGCTGGCACCGGGGAGCTGTTTTTT. Translation gives CSARVTLAGTGELFF.